This T cell receptor beta chain was identified during a study of T cell changes during pregnancy in multiple sclerosis. Trimming removed 1 base at V and 0 bases at J, with 16 bases between. This CDR3 spans 18 amino acids. CDR1 is LGHNA and CDR2 is YSLEER in the germline V gene. Some clones are missing from TCRdb's copy, which holds only in-frame ones; the method was immunoSEQ multiplex PCR. The sample holds fewer than 70,000 clones, around nine tenths seen once. This clonotype was sampled from a human donor whose cells served as feeder cells for cultures in a pregnancy study. This chain links TRBV4-3 with TRBJ2-1; no firm D call. The specimen was peripheral blood from another person, used as feeder cells. The CDR3 reads CASSQVDRAVHSYNEQFF. Written as DNA, the CDR3 is TGCGCCAGCAGCCAAGTTGATCGTGCCGTCCACTCCTACAATGAGCAGTTCTTC.